The rows below give T cell receptor beta chains drawn from one sample of a study of blood T cell repertoires in COVID-19. Clones were sequenced by immunoSEQ multiplex PCR, and TCRdb holds only the in-frame ones, with some missing. The table shows under 150,000 clones, with just under 90% occurring only once. Source material: peripheral blood. The receptors derive from a woman aged 45 to 65 with acute or convalescent COVID-19. Both conserved end residues are part of each CDR3. The order of the fields is J gene, V gene, CDR3 protein.

>TRBJ1-2|TRBV28
CASTTLGHSAVGYTF
>TRBJ2-1|TRBV2
CASSVEFKQFF
>TRBJ2-3|TRBV4-2
CASSQQARVSTDTQYF
>TRBJ2-5|TRBV7-9
CASSPGGLTQETQYF
>TRBJ2-1|TRBV19
CASSIAGNEQFF
>TRBJ1-1|TRBV5-6
CASSRRGNTEAFF
>TRBJ1-1|TRBV9
CASSPRIYTEAFF
>TRBJ2-3|TRBV19
CASSGLARDTQYF
>TRBJ2-7|TRBV5-1
CASSRVDRGHEQYF
>TRBJ1-1|TRBV7-9
CASQAMNTEAFF
>TRBJ2-2|TRBV28
CASTSSLPGELFF
>TRBJ1-5|TRBV6-6
CASSLGQGGQPQHF
>TRBJ1-1|TRBV3-1/TRBV3-2
CASSKGQGNTEAFF
>TRBJ2-7|TRBV28
CASRTGNNAYEQYF
>TRBJ1-1|TRBV19
CASGSRLTTEAFF
>TRBJ2-7|TRBV6-5
CASSYSRRGYEQYF
>TRBJ1-4|TRBV19
CASRSDRLEKLFF
>TRBJ2-2|TRBV7-8
CASSRVGTNRAHTGELFF
>TRBJ2-1|TRBV9
CASSASSGSYNEQFF
>TRBJ1-1|TRBV7-3
CASSVTANTEAFF
>TRBJ2-4|TRBV2
CASRRRGTKNIQYF
>TRBJ2-3|TRBV3-1/TRBV3-2
CASSQVRGYTDTQYF
>TRBJ1-2|TRBV5-4
CASSSITGAGAYGYTF
>TRBJ2-1|TRBV13
CASSSPKESFGNEQFF
>TRBJ1-2|TRBV7-9
CASSPDRDGGYTF
>TRBJ1-5|TRBV19
CASSPGQANQPQHF
>TRBJ1-5|TRBV10-3
CAISEGQTMSGQPQHF
>TRBJ2-3|TRBV7-2
CASSLFLAGAEDTQYF
>TRBJ2-7|TRBV7-2
CASSSSRDSYEQYF
>TRBJ2-2|TRBV19
CASRRQGNTGELFF
>TRBJ1-5|TRBV5-5
CASSPRDTTQNQPQHF
>TRBJ2-1|TRBV5-1
CASSLAGPNEQFF
>TRBJ1-2|TRBV5-1
CASSLGGLYGYTF
>TRBJ1-5|TRBV28
CASSLRDQPQHF
>TRBJ1-6|TRBV7-2
CASSLASGGWSPLHF
>TRBJ1-6|TRBV5-1
CASRDRANVDSPLHF